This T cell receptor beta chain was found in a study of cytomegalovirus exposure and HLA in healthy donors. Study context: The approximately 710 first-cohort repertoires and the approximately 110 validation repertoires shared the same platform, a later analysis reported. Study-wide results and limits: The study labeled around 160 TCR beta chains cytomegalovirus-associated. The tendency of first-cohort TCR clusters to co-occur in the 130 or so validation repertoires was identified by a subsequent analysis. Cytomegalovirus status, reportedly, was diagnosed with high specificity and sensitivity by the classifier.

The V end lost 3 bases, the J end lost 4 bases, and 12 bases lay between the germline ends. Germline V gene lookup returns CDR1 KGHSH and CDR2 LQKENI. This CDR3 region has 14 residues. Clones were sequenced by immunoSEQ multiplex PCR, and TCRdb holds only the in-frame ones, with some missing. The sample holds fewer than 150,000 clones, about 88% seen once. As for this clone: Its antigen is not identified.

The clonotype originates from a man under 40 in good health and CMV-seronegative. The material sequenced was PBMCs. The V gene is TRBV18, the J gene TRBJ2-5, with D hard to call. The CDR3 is CASSPDSPRETQYF. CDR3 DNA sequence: TGTGCCAGCTCACCCGACTCACCCAGAGAGACCCAGTACTTC.